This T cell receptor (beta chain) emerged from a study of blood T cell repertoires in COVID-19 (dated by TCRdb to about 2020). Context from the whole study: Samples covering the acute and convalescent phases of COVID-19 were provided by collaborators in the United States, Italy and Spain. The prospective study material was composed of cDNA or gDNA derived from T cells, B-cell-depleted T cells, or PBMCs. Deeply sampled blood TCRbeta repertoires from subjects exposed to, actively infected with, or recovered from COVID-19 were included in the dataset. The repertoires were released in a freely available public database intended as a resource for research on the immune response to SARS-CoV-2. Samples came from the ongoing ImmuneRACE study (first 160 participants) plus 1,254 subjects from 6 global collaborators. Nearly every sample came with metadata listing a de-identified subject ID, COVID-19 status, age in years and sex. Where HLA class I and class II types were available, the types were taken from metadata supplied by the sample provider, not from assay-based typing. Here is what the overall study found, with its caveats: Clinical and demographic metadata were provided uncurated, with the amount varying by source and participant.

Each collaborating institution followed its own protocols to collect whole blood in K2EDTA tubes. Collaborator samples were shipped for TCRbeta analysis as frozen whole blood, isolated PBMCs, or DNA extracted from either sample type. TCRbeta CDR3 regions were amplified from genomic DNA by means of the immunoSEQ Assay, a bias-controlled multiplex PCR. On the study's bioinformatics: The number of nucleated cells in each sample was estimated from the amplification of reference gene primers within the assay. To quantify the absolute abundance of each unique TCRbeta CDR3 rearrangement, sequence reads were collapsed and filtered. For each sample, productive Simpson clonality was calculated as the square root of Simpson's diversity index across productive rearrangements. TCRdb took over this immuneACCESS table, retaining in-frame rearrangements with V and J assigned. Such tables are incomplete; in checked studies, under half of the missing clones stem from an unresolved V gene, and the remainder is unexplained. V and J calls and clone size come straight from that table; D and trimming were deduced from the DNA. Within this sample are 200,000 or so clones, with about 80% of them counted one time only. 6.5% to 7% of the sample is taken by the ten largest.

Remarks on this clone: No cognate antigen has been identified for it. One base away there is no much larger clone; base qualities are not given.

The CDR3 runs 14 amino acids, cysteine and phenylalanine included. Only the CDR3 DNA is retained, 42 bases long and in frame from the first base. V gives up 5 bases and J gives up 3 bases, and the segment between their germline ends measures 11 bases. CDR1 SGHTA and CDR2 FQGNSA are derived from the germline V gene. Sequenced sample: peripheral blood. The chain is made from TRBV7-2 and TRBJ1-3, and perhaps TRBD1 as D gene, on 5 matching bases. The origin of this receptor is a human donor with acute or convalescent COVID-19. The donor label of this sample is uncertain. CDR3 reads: CASSPPGFGNTIYF. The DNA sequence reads TGTGCCAGCAGCCCGCCAGGGTTTGGAAACACCATATATTTT. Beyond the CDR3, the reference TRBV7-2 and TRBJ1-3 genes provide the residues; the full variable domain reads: GAGVSQSPSNKVTEKGKDVELRCDPISGHTALYWYRQSLGQGLEFLIYFQGNSAPDKSGLPSDRFSAERTGGSVSTLTIQRTQQEDSAVYLCASSPPGFGNTIYFGEGSWLTVV.